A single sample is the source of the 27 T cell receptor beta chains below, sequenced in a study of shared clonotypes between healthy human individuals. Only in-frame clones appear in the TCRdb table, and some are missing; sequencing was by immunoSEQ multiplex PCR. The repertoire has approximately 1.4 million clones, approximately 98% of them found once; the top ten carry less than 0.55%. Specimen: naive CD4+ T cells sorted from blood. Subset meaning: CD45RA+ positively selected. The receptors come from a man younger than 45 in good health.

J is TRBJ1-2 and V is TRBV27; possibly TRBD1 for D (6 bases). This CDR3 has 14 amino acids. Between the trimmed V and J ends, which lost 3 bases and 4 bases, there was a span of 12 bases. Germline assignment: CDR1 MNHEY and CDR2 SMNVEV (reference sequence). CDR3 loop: CASSFVAGAYGYTF. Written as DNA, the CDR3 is TGTGCCAGCAGTTTCGTGGCAGGGGCCTATGGCTACACCTTC.

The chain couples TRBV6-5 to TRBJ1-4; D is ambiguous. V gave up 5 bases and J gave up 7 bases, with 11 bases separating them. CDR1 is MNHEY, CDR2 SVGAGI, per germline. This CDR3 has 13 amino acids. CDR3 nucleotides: TGTGCCAGCAGTACCCCGGGAAGTGAAAAACTGTTTTTT. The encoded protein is CASSTPGSEKLFF.

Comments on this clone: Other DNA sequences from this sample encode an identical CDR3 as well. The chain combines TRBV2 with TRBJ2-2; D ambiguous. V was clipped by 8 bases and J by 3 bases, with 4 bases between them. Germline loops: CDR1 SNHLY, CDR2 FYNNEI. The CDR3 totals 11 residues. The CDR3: CASGYTGELFF. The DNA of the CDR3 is TGTGCCAGCGGGTACACCGGGGAGCTGTTTTTT.

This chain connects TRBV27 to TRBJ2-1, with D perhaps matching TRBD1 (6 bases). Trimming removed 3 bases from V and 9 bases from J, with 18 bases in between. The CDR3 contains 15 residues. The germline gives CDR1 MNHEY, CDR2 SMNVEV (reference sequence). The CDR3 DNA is TGTGCCAGCAGTTTGCGCCTAGGGGGAATTGGTGAGCAGTTCTTC. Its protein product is CASSLRLGGIGEQFF.

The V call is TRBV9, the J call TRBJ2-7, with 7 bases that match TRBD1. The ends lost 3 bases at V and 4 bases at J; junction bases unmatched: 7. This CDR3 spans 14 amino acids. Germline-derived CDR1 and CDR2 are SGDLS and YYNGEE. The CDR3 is CASSEGAGRYEQYF. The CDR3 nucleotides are TGTGCCAGCAGCGAGGGGGCGGGTAGGTACGAGCAGTACTTC.

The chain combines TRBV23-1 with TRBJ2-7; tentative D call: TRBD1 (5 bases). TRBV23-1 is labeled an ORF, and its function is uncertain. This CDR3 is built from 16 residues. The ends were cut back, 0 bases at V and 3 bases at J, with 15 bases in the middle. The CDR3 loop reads CASSQSHRGGHYEQYF. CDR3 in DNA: TGCGCCAGCAGTCAATCTCATAGGGGCGGCCACTACGAGCAGTACTTC.

The CDR3 loop reads CASSSGPSTGELFF. CDR3 nucleotides: TGTGCCAGCAGCTCTGGACCGTCGACCGGGGAGCTGTTTTTT. This rearrangement joins TRBV7-9 to TRBJ2-2; D is unclear. V was pared by 4 bases and J by 5 bases, with 11 bases between. The CDR3 has 14 residues. In germline, CDR1 is SEHNR, CDR2 FQNEAQ (reference sequence).

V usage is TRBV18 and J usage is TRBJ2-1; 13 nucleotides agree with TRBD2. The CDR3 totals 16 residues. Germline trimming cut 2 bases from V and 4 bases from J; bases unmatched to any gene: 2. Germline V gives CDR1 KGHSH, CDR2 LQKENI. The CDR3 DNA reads TGTGCCAGCTCACCAGGGACTAGCGGGGCTTACAATGAGCAGTTCTTC. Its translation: CASSPGTSGAYNEQFF.

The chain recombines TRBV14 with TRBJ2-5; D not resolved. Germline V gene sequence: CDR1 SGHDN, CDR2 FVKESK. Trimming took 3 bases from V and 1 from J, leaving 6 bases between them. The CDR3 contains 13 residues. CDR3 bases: TGTGCCAGCAGCCAGCAATTCCAAGAGACCCAGTACTTC. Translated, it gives CASSQQFQETQYF.

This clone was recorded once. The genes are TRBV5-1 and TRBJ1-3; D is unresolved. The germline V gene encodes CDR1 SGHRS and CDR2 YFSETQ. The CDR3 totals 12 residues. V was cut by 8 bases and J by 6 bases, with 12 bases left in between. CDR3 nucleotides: TGCGCCAGTCGGCAGGACGCAAACACCATATATTTT. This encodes CASRQDANTIYF.

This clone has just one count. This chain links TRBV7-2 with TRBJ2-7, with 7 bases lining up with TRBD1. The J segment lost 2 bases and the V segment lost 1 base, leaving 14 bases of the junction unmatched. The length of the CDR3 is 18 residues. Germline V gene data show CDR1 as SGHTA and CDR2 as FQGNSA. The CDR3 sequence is CASSLDRQGIALPYEQYF. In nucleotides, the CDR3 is TGTGCCAGCAGCTTAGATCGACAGGGTATAGCCCTCCCCTACGAGCAGTACTTC.

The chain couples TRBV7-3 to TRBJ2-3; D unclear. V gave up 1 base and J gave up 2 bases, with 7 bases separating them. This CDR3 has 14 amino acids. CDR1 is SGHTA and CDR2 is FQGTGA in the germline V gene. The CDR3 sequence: CASSLKGVTDTQYF. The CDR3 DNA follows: TGTGCCAGCAGCTTAAAAGGCGTCACAGATACGCAGTATTTT.

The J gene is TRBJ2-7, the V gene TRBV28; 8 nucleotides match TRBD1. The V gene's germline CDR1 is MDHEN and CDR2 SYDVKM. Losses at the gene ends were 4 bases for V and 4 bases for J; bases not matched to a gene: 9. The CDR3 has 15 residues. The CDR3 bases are TGTGCCAGCAGTTCCACCGGACAGGGTCGGTACGAGCAGTACTTC. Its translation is CASSSTGQGRYEQYF.

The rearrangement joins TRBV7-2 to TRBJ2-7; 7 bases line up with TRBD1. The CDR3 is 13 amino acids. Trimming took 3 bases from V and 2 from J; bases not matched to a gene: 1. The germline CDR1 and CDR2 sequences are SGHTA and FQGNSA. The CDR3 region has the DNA TGTGCCAGCAGCTTTCAGGGGGCCTACGAGCAGTACTTC. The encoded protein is CASSFQGAYEQYF.

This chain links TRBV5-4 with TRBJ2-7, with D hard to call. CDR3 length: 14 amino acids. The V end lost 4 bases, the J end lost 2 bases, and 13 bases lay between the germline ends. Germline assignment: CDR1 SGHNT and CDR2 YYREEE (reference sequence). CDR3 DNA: TGTGCCAGCAGCACTGGCCGGGCCACCTACGAGCAGTACTTC. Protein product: CASSTGRATYEQYF.

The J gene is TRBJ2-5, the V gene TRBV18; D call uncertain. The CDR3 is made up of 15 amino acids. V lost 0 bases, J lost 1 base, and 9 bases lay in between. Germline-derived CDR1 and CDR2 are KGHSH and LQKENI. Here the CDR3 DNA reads TGTGCCAGCTCACCACCGGGGTCCATCCAAGAGACCCAGTACTTC. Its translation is CASSPPGSIQETQYF.

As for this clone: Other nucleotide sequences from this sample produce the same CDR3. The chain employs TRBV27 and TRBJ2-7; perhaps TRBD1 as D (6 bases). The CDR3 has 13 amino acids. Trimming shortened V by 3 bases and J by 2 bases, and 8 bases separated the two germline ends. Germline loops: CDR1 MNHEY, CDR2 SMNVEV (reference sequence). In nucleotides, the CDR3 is TGTGCCAGCAGTTTTCAGGGGACCTACGAGCAGTACTTC. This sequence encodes CASSFQGTYEQYF.

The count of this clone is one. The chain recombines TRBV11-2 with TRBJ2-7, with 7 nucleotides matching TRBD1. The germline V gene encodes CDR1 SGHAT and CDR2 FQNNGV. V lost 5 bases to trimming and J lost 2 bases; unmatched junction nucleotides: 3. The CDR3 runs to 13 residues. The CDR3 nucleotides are TGTGCCAGCAGCGGAGGACAGGCCTACGAGCAGTACTTC. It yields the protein CASSGGQAYEQYF.

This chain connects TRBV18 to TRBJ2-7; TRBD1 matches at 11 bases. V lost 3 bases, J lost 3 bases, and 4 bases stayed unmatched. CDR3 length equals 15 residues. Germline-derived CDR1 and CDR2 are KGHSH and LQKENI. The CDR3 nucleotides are TGTGCCAGCTCACCGATTGGGACAGGGGGCTACGAGCAGTACTTC. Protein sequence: CASSPIGTGGYEQYF. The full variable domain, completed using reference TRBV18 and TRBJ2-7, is NAGVMQNPRHLVRRRGQEARLRCSPMKGHSHVYWYRQLPEEGLKFMVYLQKENIIDESGMPKERFSAEFPKEGPSILRIQQVVRGDSAAYFCASSPIGTGGYEQYFGPGTRLTVT.

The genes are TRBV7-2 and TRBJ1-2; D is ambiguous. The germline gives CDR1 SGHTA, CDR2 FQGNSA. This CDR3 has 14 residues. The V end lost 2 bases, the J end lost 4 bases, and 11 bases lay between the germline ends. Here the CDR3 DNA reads TGTGCCAGCAGCTTACCCGGGAGAACCTATGGCTACACCTTC. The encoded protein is CASSLPGRTYGYTF.

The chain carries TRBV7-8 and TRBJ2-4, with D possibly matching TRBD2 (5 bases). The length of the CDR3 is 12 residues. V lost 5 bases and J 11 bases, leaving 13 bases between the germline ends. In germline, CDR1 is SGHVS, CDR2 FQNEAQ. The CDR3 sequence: CASSHSDFVQYF. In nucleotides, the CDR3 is TGTGCCAGCAGCCACTCGGACTTCGTTCAGTACTTC.

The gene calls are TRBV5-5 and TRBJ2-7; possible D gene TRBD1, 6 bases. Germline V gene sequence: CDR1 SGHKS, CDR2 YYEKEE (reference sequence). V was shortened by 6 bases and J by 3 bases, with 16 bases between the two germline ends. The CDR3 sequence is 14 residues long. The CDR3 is CASNPQTGDYEQYF. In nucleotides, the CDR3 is TGTGCCAGCAACCCACAGACAGGCGACTACGAGCAGTACTTC.

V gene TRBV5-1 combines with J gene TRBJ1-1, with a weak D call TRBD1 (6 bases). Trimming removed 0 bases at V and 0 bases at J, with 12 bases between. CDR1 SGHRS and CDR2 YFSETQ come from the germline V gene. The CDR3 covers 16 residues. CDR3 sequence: CASSLESGALNTEAFF. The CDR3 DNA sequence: TGCGCCAGCAGCTTGGAATCGGGGGCCCTGAACACTGAAGCTTTCTTT.

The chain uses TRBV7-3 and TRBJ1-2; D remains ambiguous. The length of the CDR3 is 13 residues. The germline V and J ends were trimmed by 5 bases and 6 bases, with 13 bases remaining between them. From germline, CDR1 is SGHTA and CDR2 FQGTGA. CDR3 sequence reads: CASSLSVADGYTF. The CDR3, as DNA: TGTGCCAGCAGCCTGAGCGTCGCTGATGGCTACACCTTC.

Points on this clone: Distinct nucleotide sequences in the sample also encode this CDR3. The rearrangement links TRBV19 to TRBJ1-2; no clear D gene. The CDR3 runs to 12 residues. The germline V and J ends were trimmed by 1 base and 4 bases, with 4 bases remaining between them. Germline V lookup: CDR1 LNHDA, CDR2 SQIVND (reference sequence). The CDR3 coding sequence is TGTGCCAGTAGTATAGTGGGCTATGGCTACACCTTC. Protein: CASSIVGYGYTF.

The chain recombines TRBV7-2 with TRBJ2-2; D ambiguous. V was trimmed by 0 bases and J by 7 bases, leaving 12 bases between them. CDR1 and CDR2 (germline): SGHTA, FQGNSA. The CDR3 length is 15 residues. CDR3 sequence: CASSLAFEANGELFF. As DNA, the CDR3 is TGTGCCAGCAGCTTAGCGTTCGAAGCGAACGGGGAGCTGTTTTTT.

CDR3 DNA sequence: TGTGCCAGCAGCAACCCTAGCTTTAGCACAGATACGCAGTATTTT. This translates into CASSNPSFSTDTQYF. The chain links TRBV7-9 to TRBJ2-3; a weak D match, TRBD2 (5 bases). The germline CDR1 and CDR2 sequences are SEHNR and FQNEAQ (reference sequence). Trimming took 5 bases from V and 0 from J, leaving 12 bases between them. The CDR3 loop spans 15 amino acids.